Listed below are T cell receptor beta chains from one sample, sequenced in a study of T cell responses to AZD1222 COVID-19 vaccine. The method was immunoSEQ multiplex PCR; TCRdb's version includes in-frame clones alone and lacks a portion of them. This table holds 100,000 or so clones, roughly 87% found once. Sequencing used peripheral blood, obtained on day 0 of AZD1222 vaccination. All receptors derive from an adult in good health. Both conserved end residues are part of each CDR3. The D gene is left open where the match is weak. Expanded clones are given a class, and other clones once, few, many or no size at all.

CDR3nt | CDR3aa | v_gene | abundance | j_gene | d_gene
TGTGCCAGCAGTTACTCGTCAGGTGAAATCGGTGGCTACACCTTC | CASSYSSGEIGGYTF | TRBV6-5 | - | TRBJ1-2 | -
TGTGCCAGCAGCGTCGGGACAGGGGGACTCTCCTACGAGCAGTACTTC | CASSVGTGGLSYEQYF | TRBV9 | - | TRBJ2-7 | TRBD1
TGTGCCAGCTCACCGCAACAGGGGGCCAAAAACATTCAGTACTTC | CASSPQQGAKNIQYF | TRBV18 | - | TRBJ2-4 | TRBD1
TGTGCCAGCAGCTTAGGGGGTCCCACTGAAGCTTTCTTT | CASSLGGPTEAFF | TRBV11-3 | - | TRBJ1-1 | -
TGTGCCAGCAGCCCTAACGCCAGACAGCGACTGTTTTTT | CASSPNARQRLFF | TRBV7-2 | - | TRBJ1-4 | -
TGTGCCAGCAGCGTAGGGACTGGCTCTTTGTATGAGCAGTTCTTC | CASSVGTGSLYEQFF | TRBV9 | - | TRBJ2-1 | -
TGCGCCAGCATGGCAGACTCCTACAATGAGCAGTTCTTC | CASMADSYNEQFF | TRBV5-1 | - | TRBJ2-1 | -
TGTGCCAGTAGTATAGGTGGGATTGGGGCCTACGAGCAGTACTTC | CASSIGGIGAYEQYF | TRBV19 | - | TRBJ2-7 | -
TGTGCCAGCAGCTCCCTAGGGGCGGGAGTCTACAATGAGCAGTTCTTC | CASSSLGAGVYNEQFF | TRBV5-6 | - | TRBJ2-1 | TRBD2
TGTGCCAGCAGCTTAGTGGGGCTAGCGGGTTACGAGCAGTACTTC | CASSLVGLAGYEQYF | TRBV5-6 | - | TRBJ2-7 | TRBD2
TGTGCCAGCAGAACTAATGAAAAACTGTTTTTT | CASRTNEKLFF | TRBV12-3/TRBV12-4 | once | TRBJ1-4 | -
TGTGCCAGCAGCTCAACAGGTAGCGGGAGGACCAATGAGCAGTTCTTC | CASSSTGSGRTNEQFF | TRBV7-8 | - | TRBJ2-1 | TRBD2
TGTGCCAGCAGCCGCACCGCCGGACGCACAGATACGCAGTATTTT | CASSRTAGRTDTQYF | TRBV5-8 | - | TRBJ2-3 | -
TGCGCCAGCAGCTTCCGAGACAATGAGCAGTTCTTC | CASSFRDNEQFF | TRBV5-1 | - | TRBJ2-1 | -
TGTGCCACCAGTCGGGGGACGGGGGGAGATACGCAGTATTTT | CATSRGTGGDTQYF | TRBV24-1 | - | TRBJ2-3 | TRBD2
TGTGCCAGCAGTTACTCGATAGGGGGGCTGAACACTGAAGCTTTCTTT | CASSYSIGGLNTEAFF | TRBV6-5 | - | TRBJ1-1 | -
TGTGCCAGCAGTGGGGGACAGTCCTACGAGCAGTACTTC | CASSGGQSYEQYF | TRBV2 | - | TRBJ2-7 | TRBD1
TGTGCCAGCAGCCCCTCGGGACTGGCAGGCGATACGCAGTATTTT | CASSPSGLAGDTQYF | TRBV9 | - | TRBJ2-3 | -
TGTGCCAGCAGTTTCTTCAGGGGGCGGATGGGGACTGAAGCTTTCTTT | CASSFFRGRMGTEAFF | TRBV28 | - | TRBJ1-1 | TRBD1
TGTGCCAGCACGGGATCCTACGAGCAGTACTTC | CASTGSYEQYF | TRBV7-9 | - | TRBJ2-7 | -
TGCGCCAGCAGTGCATCTTCCTACGAGCAGTACTTC | CASSASSYEQYF | TRBV10-1 | - | TRBJ2-7 | -
TGTGCCAGCAGCGTCTCCAGTAACTATGGCTACACCTTC | CASSVSSNYGYTF | TRBV2 | - | TRBJ1-2 | -
TGTGCCAGCAGCCAAGCAGCCTATGGCTACACCTTC | CASSQAAYGYTF | TRBV3-1/TRBV3-2 | - | TRBJ1-2 | -
TGTGCCAGCAGTCGGGGACGTGGATCACCCCTCCACTTT | CASSRGRGSPLHF | TRBV6-5 | - | TRBJ1-6 | -
TGTGCCTGGAAGAACAGCCTAAATTCACCCCTCCACTTT | CAWKNSLNSPLHF | TRBV30 | - | TRBJ1-6 | -
TGTGCCAGCAGTCAGGGGACAGGGACCCCCGGGGAGCTGTTTTTT | CASSQGTGTPGELFF | TRBV6-4 | few | TRBJ2-2 | TRBD1
TGCGCCAGCAGCTTGAATACAGGGGATAAATACAATGAGCAGTTCTTC | CASSLNTGDKYNEQFF | TRBV5-1 | - | TRBJ2-1 | TRBD1
TGTGCCAGCAGAACCGGGACAGGGGCGATATCTGGAAACACCATATATTTT | CASRTGTGAISGNTIYF | TRBV28 | - | TRBJ1-3 | TRBD1
TGTGCCAGCAGATCTCCTCCGGGAGGGCCTGGAGGAGATACGCAGTATTTT | CASRSPPGGPGGDTQYF | TRBV28 | - | TRBJ2-3 | TRBD2
TGCAGTGCGAGGAGCTCCTACGAGCAGTACTTC | CSARSSYEQYF | TRBV20-1 | few | TRBJ2-7 | -
TGTGCCAGCAGCTTAGATACGGGACAGGGGGATATGAACACTGAAGCTTTCTTT | CASSLDTGQGDMNTEAFF | TRBV11-2 | - | TRBJ1-1 | TRBD1
TGTGCCAGCAGCTATACAGGGAATAGCAATCAGCCCCAGCATTTT | CASSYTGNSNQPQHF | TRBV7-2 | - | TRBJ1-5 | -
TGTGCCAGCAGTTCCTACCCTTCTTCTAGCAACGAGCAGTACTTC | CASSSYPSSSNEQYF | TRBV2 | few | TRBJ2-7 | -
TGCGCCAGCAGCAGACAGGGCTCCCGAGAGCAGTACTTC | CASSRQGSREQYF | TRBV5-1 | - | TRBJ2-7 | TRBD1
TGTGCCAGCCGACAAGGGGGGTCTGGAAACACCATATATTTT | CASRQGGSGNTIYF | TRBV19 | - | TRBJ1-3 | -
TGTGCCAGCAGGCCTCCGGAGTCGGAAGCTTTCTTT | CASRPPESEAFF | TRBV12-3/TRBV12-4 | - | TRBJ1-1 | -
TGTGCCAGCAGAGGTGAGGCCGGAGCCTACGAGCAGTACTTC | CASRGEAGAYEQYF | TRBV2 | - | TRBJ2-7 | -
TGCGCCAGCAGTTATGACAGCGCCAATCAGCCCCAGCATTTT | CASSYDSANQPQHF | TRBV5-1 | - | TRBJ1-5 | -
TGTGCCAGCAGCCCGGGGACAGGGGGAATTTACTCCTACGAGCAGTACTTC | CASSPGTGGIYSYEQYF | TRBV9 | - | TRBJ2-7 | TRBD1
TGTGCCAGCAGCCTACAGGGGGCTGGAAACACCATATATTTT | CASSLQGAGNTIYF | TRBV7-9 | once | TRBJ1-3 | TRBD1
TGCGCCAGCAGCTCTACCGGGACAGGGACCCACGAGCAGTACTTC | CASSSTGTGTHEQYF | TRBV5-1 | - | TRBJ2-7 | TRBD1
TGTGCCAGTAGTAGGACAGGGTCCTACGAGCAGTACTTC | CASSRTGSYEQYF | TRBV19 | - | TRBJ2-7 | TRBD1
TGTGCCAGCAGTAGGACCCTCAATGAAAAACTGTTTTTT | CASSRTLNEKLFF | TRBV6-5 | once | TRBJ1-4 | -
TGTGCCAGCAGCTGGGGGAACTCGTGGAACACTGAAGCTTTCTTT | CASSWGNSWNTEAFF | TRBV5-4 | - | TRBJ1-1 | -
TGTGCCTGGAGCACAGGTCAAGAGACCCAGTACTTC | CAWSTGQETQYF | TRBV30 | - | TRBJ2-5 | -
TGTGCCAGCAGATTAATGGGCCCCAATGAGCAGTTCTTC | CASRLMGPNEQFF | TRBV12-3/TRBV12-4 | - | TRBJ2-1 | -
TGTGCCAGCAGTTCGGGGACAGTTAGCAATCAGCCCCAGCATTTT | CASSSGTVSNQPQHF | TRBV28 | - | TRBJ1-5 | TRBD1
TGTGCCAGCAGCCGGGAATCGCAGGGTTACAATGAGCAGTTCTTC | CASSRESQGYNEQFF | TRBV5-4 | once | TRBJ2-1 | -
TGTGCCAGCAGCTACGGACAGGTGCCCTCGTCGGAGCTGTTTTTT | CASSYGQVPSSELFF | TRBV7-9 | once | TRBJ2-2 | TRBD1
TGTGCCAGCAGTTTTATGGCAGACTATGGCTACACCTTC | CASSFMADYGYTF | TRBV27 | - | TRBJ1-2 | -
TGTGCCAGTAGTGAGGGAGCCCCGGGAGAGACCCAGTACTTC | CASSEGAPGETQYF | TRBV19 | - | TRBJ2-5 | -
TGCAGTGCTAGTGGGTCCAGCGGGAGCTCCTACAATGAGCAGTTCTTC | CSASGSSGSSYNEQFF | TRBV20-1 | - | TRBJ2-1 | TRBD2
TGTGCCAGCTCACCTACTAGCGGCAATGAGCAGTTCTTC | CASSPTSGNEQFF | TRBV18 | few | TRBJ2-1 | TRBD2